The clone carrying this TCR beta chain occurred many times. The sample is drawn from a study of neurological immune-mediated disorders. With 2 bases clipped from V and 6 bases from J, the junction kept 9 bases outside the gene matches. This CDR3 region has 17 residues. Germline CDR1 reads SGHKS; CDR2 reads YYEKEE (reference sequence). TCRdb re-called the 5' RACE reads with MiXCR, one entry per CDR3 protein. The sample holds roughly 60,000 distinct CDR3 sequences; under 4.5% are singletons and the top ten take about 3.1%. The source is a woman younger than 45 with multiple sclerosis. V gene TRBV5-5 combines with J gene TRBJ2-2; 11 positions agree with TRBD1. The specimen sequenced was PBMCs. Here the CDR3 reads CASSFPRPGQGAGELFF. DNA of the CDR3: TGTGCCAGCAGCTTCCCCCGTCCGGGACAGGGGGCCGGGGAGCTGTTTTTT.